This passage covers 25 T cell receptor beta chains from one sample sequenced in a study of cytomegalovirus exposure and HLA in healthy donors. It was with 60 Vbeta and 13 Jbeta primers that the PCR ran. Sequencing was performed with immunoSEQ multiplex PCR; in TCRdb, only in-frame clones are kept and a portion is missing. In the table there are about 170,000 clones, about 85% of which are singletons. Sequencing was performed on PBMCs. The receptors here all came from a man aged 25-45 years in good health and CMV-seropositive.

The CDR3 loop reads CASSPGTPGETQYF. The CDR3 nucleotides are TGTGCCAGCAGCCCCGGGACTCCGGGGGAGACCCAGTACTTC. V gene TRBV7-3 combines with J gene TRBJ2-5, with a tentative D call TRBD2 (6 bases). Germline V gives CDR1 SGHTA, CDR2 FQGTGA. There are 14 residues in the CDR3. Trimming removed 5 bases from V and 5 bases from J, with 15 bases in between.

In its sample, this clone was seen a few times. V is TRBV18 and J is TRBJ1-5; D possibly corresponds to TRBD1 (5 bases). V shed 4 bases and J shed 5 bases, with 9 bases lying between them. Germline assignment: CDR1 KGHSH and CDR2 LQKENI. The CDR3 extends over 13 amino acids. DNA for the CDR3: TGTGCCAGCTCACTAGGACATGATCAGCCCCAGCATTTT. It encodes CASSLGHDQPQHF.

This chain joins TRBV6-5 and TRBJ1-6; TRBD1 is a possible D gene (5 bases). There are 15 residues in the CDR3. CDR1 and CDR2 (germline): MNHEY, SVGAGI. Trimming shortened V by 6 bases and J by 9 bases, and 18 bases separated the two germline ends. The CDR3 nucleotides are TGTGCCAGCAGAAACTTACGGAGGGGTGGTTCACCCCTCCACTTT. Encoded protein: CASRNLRRGGSPLHF.

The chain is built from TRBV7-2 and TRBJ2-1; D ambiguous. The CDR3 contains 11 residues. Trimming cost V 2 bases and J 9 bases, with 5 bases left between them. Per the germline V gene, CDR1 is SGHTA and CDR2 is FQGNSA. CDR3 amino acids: CASSLWAEQFF. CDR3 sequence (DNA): TGTGCCAGCAGCTTATGGGCTGAGCAGTTCTTC.

The DNA for the CDR3 is TGTGCCTGGAGTCCCGGGAGGGGCTCCTACGAGCAGTACTTC. Translating gives CAWSPGRGSYEQYF. V usage is TRBV30 and J usage is TRBJ2-7; 8 bases are shared with TRBD2. Germline loops: CDR1 GTSNPN, CDR2 SVGIG (reference sequence). The CDR3 is 14 residues long. Trimming cost V 2 bases and J 0 bases; bases outside gene matches: 3.

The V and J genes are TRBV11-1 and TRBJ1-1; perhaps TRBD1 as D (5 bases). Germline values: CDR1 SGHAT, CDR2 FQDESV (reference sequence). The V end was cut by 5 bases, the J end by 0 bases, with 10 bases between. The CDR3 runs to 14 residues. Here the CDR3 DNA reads TGTGCCAGCAGCCTTTCCAGGGTGAACACTGAAGCTTTCTTT. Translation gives CASSLSRVNTEAFF. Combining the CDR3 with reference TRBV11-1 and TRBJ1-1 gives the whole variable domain EAEVAQSPRYKITEKSQAVAFWCDPISGHATLYWYRQILGQGPELLVQFQDESVVDDSQLPKDRFSAERLKGVDSTLKIQPAELGDSAMYLCASSLSRVNTEAFFGQGTRLTVV.

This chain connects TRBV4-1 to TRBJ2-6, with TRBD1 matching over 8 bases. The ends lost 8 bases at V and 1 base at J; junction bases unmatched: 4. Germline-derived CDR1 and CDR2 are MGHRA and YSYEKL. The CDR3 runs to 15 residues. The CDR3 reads CASRGQASGANVLTF. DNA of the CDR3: TGCGCCAGCCGGGGACAGGCGTCTGGGGCCAACGTCCTGACTTTC.

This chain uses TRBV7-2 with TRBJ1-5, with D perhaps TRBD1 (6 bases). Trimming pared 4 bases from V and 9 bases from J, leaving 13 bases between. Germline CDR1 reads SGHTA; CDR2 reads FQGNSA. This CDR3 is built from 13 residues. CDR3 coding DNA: TGTGCCAGCAGCTGGGGTCAGGGGACGCCCCAGCATTTT. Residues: CASSWGQGTPQHF.

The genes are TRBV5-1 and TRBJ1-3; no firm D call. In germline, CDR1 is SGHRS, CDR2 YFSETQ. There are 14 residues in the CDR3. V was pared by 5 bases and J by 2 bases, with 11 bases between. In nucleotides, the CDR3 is TGCGCCAGCAGGATCTCCGGAGCTGGAAACACCATATATTTT. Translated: CASRISGAGNTIYF.

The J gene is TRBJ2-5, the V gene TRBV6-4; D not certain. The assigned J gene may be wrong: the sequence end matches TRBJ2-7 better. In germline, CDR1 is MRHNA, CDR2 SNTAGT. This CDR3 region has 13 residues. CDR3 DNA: TGTGCCAGCAGTAGAGTAGAAGATAGCGAGCAGTACTTC. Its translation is CASSRVEDSEQYF.

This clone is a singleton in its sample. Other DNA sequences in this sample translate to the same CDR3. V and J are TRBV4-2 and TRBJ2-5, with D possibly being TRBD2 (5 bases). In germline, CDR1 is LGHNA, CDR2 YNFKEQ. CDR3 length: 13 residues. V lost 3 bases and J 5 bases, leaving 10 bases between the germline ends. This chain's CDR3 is CASSQDFRETQYF. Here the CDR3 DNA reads TGTGCCAGCAGCCAGGACTTCAGGGAGACCCAGTACTTC.

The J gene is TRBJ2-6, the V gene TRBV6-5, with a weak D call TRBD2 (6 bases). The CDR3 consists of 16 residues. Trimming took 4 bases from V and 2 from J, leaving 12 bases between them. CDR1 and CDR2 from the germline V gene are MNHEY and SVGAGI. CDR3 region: CASSLEGGTGANVLTF. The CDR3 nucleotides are TGTGCCAGCAGTTTGGAGGGTGGTACTGGGGCCAACGTCCTGACTTTC.

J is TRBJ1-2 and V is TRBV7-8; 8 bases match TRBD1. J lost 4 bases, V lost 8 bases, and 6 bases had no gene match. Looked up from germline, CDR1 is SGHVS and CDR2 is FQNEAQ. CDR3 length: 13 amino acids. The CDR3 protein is CASVPGQGYGYTF. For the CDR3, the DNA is TGTGCCAGCGTCCCCGGACAGGGCTATGGCTACACCTTC. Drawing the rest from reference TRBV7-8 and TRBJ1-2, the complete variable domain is GAGVSQSPRYKVAKRGQDVALRCDPISGHVSLFWYQQALGQGPEFLTYFQNEAQLDKSGLPSDRFFAERPEGSVSTLKIQRTQQEDSAVYLCASVPGQGYGYTFGSGTRLTVV.

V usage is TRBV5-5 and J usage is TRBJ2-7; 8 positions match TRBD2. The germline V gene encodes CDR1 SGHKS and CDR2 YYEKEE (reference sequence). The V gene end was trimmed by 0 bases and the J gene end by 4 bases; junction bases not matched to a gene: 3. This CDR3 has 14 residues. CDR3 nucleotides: TGTGCCAGCAGCTTGGGAGGGACTAGTTACGAGCAGTACGTC. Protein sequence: CASSLGGTSYEQYV.

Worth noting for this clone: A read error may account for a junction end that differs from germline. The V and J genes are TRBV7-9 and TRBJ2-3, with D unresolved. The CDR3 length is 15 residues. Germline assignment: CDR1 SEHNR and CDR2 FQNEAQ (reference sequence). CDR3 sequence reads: CSSSPGSYPTDTQYF. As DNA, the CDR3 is TGTTCCAGCAGCCCCGGGTCGTATCCGACAGATACGCAGTATTTT.

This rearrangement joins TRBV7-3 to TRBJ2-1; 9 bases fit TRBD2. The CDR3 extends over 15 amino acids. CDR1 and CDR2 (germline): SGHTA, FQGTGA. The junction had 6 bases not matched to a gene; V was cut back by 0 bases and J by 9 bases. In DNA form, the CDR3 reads TGTGCCAGCAGCTTAACCGGGACTAGCCCCACTGAGCAGTTCTTC. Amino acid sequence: CASSLTGTSPTEQFF.

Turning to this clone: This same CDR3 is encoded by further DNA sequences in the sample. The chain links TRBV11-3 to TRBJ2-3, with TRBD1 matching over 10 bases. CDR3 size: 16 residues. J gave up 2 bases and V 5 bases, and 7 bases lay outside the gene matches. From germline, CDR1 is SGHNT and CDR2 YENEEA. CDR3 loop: CASSPRTGGFTDTQYF. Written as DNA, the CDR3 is TGTGCCAGCAGCCCGCGGACAGGGGGGTTCACAGATACGCAGTATTTT.

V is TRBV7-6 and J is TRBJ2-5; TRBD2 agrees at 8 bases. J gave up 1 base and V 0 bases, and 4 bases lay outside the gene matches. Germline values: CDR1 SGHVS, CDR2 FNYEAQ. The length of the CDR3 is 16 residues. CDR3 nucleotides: TGTGCCAGCAGCTTAGCGCCCGCGGGAGGCCAAGAGACCCAGTACTTC. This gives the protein CASSLAPAGGQETQYF.

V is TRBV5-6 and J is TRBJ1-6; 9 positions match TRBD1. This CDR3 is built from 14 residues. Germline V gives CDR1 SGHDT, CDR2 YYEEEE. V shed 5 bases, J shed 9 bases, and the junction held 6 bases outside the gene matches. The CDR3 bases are TGTGCCAGCAGTCCCGGGACAGGGCCTTCACCCCTCCACTTT. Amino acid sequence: CASSPGTGPSPLHF.

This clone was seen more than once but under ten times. DNA of the CDR3: TGTGCCAGCAGTTTCAGGGAGGAAGAAAAACTGTTTTTT. Amino acids: CASSFREEEKLFF. V usage is TRBV6-6 and J usage is TRBJ1-4; tentatively, D is TRBD1 (5 bases). CDR1 is MNHNY and CDR2 is SVGAGI in the germline V gene (reference sequence). V was clipped by 4 bases and J by 8 bases, with 11 bases between them. The CDR3 is 13 residues long.

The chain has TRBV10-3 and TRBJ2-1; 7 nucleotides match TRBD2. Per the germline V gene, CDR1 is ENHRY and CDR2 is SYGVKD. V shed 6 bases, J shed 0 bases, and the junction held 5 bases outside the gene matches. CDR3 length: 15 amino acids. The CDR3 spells CAISGDYSSYNEQFF. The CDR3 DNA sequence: TGTGCCATCAGCGGGGACTACAGCTCCTACAATGAGCAGTTCTTC.

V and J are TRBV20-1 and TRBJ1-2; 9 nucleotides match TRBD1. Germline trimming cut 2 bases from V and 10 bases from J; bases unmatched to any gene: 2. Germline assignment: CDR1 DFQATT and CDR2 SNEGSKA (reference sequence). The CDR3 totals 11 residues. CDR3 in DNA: TGCAGTGCTAGACGGGACAGGGTCTACACCTTC. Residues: CSARRDRVYTF.

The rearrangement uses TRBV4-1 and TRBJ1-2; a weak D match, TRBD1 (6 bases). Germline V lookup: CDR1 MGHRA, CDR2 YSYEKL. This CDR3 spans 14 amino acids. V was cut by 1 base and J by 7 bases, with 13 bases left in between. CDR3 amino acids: CASSQGAGASGYTF. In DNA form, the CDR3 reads TGCGCCAGCAGCCAAGGTGCGGGGGCAAGTGGCTACACCTTC.

The CDR3 here is CASSQSPSSYEQYF. In DNA form, the CDR3 reads TGTGCCAGCAGCCAAAGTCCTAGCTCCTACGAGCAGTACTTC. The rearrangement uses TRBV14 and TRBJ2-7; D uncertain. Trimming stripped 2 bases from V and 0 bases from J, with 8 bases between. The CDR3 loop spans 14 amino acids. Germline lookup yields CDR1 SGHDN and CDR2 FVKESK.

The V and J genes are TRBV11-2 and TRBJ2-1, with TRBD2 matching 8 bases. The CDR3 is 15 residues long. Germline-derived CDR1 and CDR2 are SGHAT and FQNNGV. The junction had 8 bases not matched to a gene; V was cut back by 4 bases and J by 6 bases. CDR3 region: CASSSGLARLNEQFF. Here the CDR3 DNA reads TGTGCCAGCAGCTCCGGACTAGCCAGGCTCAATGAGCAGTTCTTC.